The rows below give T cell receptor beta chains drawn from one sample of a study of OX40 agonist ivuxolimab in advanced cancers. Assay: immunoSEQ multiplex PCR; the TCRdb copy retains only in-frame clones and omits some. The top ten hold roughly a tenth of the sample, which has around 50,000 clones, approximately 92% seen once. This specimen consisted of CD4+ or CD8+ T cells sorted from blood, obtained in a trial of the OX40 agonist ivuxolimab. Receptors originate from an adult with an advanced solid tumor such as melanoma, head and neck, liver or kidney cancer. CDR3s include the opening cysteine and the closing phenylalanine or tryptophan.

v_gene	j_gene	CDR3aa
TRBV5-4	TRBJ1-2	CASSLGTGGGPLYGYTF
TRBV10-3	TRBJ1-3	CAARGSGNTIYF
TRBV7-2	TRBJ2-5	CASSLAAASVQETQYF
TRBV7-2	TRBJ1-2	CASSREPQGLGGYTF
TRBV6-1	TRBJ2-1	CASSEGLDSYNEQFF
TRBV30	TRBJ1-5	CAWSEGHNSNQPQHF
TRBV5-4	TRBJ2-5	CASSLAGEQETQYF
TRBV10-2	TRBJ2-7	CASSEGDRSVQYF
TRBV19	TRBJ2-6	CASSLSASGANVLTF
TRBV2	TRBJ2-5	CASRKELAGGETQYF
TRBV2	TRBJ2-7	CASNGTKRPYEQYF
TRBV19	TRBJ2-6	CATNPGQGNPGANVLTF
TRBV28	TRBJ2-7	CASSPGVGYEQYF
TRBV5-4	TRBJ2-1	CASSSSSYNEQFF
TRBV7-2	TRBJ2-1	CASSLGLSYNEQFF
TRBV27	TRBJ1-1	CASRLQGSTEAFF
TRBV18	TRBJ1-2	CASSPSAGESGYTF
TRBV30	TRBJ2-1	CAWSIGNYDNEQFF
TRBV10-1	TRBJ2-5	CASSESFRRETQYF
TRBV30	TRBJ1-2	CAWRVGTVPYGYTF
TRBV4-3	TRBJ1-5	CASSQEWGGQGSPGPQHF
TRBV5-6	TRBJ1-1	CASSPAGGSGTEAFF
TRBV19	TRBJ1-5	CASSMGTGGYQPQHF
TRBV6-5	TRBJ2-7	CASSPRREAYEQYF
TRBV10-1	TRBJ1-1	CASKGQYAEAFF
TRBV7-2	TRBJ2-2	CASSLLGQNTGELFF